This entry describes one T cell receptor (beta chain). What it binds is not known. The data stem from a study of quantifying T cell responses using KT2 cells. Study overall: TCR alpha and beta constant-region primers primed reverse transcription of RNA. The second PCR ran as a qPCR until a predetermined fluorescence threshold was reached.

Unfractionated PBMC were spiked with known numbers of KT2 clone cells. Each cDNA got a UMI-containing oligo ligated at its 3' end. An equimolar mix of RC1.1 and RC1.2 primed the beta chain across TRBC1 and TRBC2. Starting with the second PCR, alpha and beta TCR chains went through separate processing. TCRdb called the UMI-ligation and nested PCR reads again in MiXCR, with one record for every CDR3 protein. The data contain 40,000 to 60,000 distinct CDR3 sequences, about 9.9% of them singletons. Regarding the study as a whole: Very high KT2 spike-in numbers caused saturation in KT2 sequence detection.

After removal of 4 bases from V and 3 bases from J, the junction contained 6 bases not matched to a gene. The CDR3 loop spans 15 amino acids. The germline CDR1 and CDR2 sequences are SGHDN and FVKESK. This chain uses TRBV14 with TRBJ2-5; 9 nucleotides line up with TRBD1. The sequencing input was PBMCs spiked with cells of the T cell clone KT2. The receptor was isolated from a human donor. The CDR3: CASSPRDRVEETQYF. The CDR3 DNA follows: TGTGCCAGCAGCCCTCGGGACAGGGTAGAAGAGACCCAGTACTTC.